The subject of this entry is one T cell receptor beta chain. Its antigen target is currently unknown. Base-call qualities are not available, and no considerably larger clone is one nucleotide away. CDR1 SGHTA and CDR2 FQGNSA are derived from the germline V gene. Trimming costs V 1 base and J 4 bases, and their ends lie 11 bases apart. From cysteine to phenylalanine, the CDR3 is 15 amino acids long. Solely the CDR3 DNA is kept, with 45 bases framed from the first base. This sample was taken from a study of blood T cell repertoires in COVID-19 (dated by TCRdb to 2018 to 2021). Background on the whole study: The collaborator samples originated in the United States, Italy and Spain and spanned the acute and convalescent phases of COVID-19. Nearly every sample came with metadata listing a de-identified subject ID, COVID-19 status, age in years and sex. Samples came from the ongoing ImmuneRACE study (first 160 participants) plus 1,254 subjects from 6 global collaborators. The prospective study material was composed of cDNA or gDNA derived from T cells, B-cell-depleted T cells, or PBMCs. The repertoires were released in a freely available public database intended as a resource for research on the immune response to SARS-CoV-2. Subjects who had been exposed to COVID-19, were actively infected with it, or had recovered from it provided the deeply sampled blood TCRbeta repertoires that made up the dataset. Where available, HLA class I and class II types were taken from metadata supplied by the sample provider and were not determined by assay-based typing. Overall results and qualifications from the work: The quantity of clinical and demographic metadata differed by source and by participant and was supplied without curation.

Whole blood was collected in K2EDTA tubes by collaborating institutions according to the institutions' own protocols. Collaborator samples were shipped for TCRbeta analysis as frozen whole blood, isolated PBMCs, or DNA extracted from either sample type. TCRbeta CDR3 regions were amplified from genomic DNA using the immunoSEQ Assay, a bias-controlled multiplex PCR. The authors processed their data as follows. Within the assay, amplification of reference gene primers was used to estimate how many nucleated cells each sample contained. Sequence reads were collapsed and filtered to measure the absolute abundance of every unique TCRbeta CDR3 rearrangement. For each sample, productive Simpson clonality was calculated as the square root of Simpson's diversity index over productive rearrangements. In TCRdb, the immuneACCESS table is reduced to in-frame sequences with V and J assigned. These tables do not hold every clone; where another copy was compared, an unresolved V gene accounts for under half, and the others remain unexplained. V, J and clone size were drawn from that table, and D and trimming were deduced from the DNA. Present in this sample are 150,000 to 200,000 clones, around 90% of which were seen just once. The leading ten clones occupy approximately 0.62% of the sample.

This receptor was taken from a man aged 45-65 years with acute or convalescent COVID-19. Here the chain combines TRBV7-2 and TRBJ1-3; a tentative D match to TRBD1 spans 6 bases. The sequenced sample was peripheral blood. The CDR3 reads CASSLVQGTGNTIYF. The DNA is TGTGCCAGCAGCTTAGTCCAGGGGACGGGAAACACCATATATTTT.